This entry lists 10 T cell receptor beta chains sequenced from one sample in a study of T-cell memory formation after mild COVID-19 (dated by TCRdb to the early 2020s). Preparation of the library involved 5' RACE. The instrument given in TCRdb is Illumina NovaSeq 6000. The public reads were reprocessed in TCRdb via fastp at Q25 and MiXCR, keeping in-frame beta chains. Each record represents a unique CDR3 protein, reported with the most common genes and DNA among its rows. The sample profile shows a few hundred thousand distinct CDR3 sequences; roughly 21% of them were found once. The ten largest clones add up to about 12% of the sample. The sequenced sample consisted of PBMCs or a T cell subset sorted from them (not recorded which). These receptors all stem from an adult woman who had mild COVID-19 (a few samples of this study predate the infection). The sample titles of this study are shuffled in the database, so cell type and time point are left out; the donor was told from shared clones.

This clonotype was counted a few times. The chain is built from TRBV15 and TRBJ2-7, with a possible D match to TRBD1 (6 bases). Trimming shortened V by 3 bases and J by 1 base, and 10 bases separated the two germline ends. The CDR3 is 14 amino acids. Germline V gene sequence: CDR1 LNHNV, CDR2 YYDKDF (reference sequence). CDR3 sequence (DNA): TGTGCCACCAGCAGCAGGGGCAGTTCCTACGAGCAGTACTTC. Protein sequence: CATSSRGSSYEQYF.

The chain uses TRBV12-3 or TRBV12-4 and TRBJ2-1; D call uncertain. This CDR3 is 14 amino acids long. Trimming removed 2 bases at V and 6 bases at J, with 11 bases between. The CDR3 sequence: CASSLFRLGNEQFF. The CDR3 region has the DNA TGTGCCAGCAGTTTATTTCGGCTAGGCAATGAGCAGTTCTTC.

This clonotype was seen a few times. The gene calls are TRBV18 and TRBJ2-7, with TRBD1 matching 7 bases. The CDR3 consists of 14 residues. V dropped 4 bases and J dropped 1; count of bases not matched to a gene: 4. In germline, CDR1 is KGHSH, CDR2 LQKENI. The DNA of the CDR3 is TGTGCCAGCTCACTACTGGACAGGTCCTACGAGCAGTACTTC. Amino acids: CASSLLDRSYEQYF. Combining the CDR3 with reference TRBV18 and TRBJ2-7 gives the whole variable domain NAGVMQNPRHLVRRRGQEARLRCSPMKGHSHVYWYRQLPEEGLKFMVYLQKENIIDESGMPKERFSAEFPKEGPSILRIQQVVRGDSAAYFCASSLLDRSYEQYFGPGTRLTVT.

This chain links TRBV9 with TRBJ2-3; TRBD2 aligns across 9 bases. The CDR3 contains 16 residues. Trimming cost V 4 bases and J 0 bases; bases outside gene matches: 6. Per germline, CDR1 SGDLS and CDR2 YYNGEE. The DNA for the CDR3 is TGTGCCAGCAGCTCCTTCGCGGGAGGGAGCACAGATACGCAGTATTTT. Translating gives CASSSFAGGSTDTQYF. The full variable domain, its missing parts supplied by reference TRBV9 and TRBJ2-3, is DSGVTQTPKHLITATGQRVTLRCSPRSGDLSVYWYQQSLDQGLQFLIQYYNGEERAKGNILERFSAQQFPDLHSELNLSSLELGDSALYFCASSSFAGGSTDTQYFGPGTRLTVL.

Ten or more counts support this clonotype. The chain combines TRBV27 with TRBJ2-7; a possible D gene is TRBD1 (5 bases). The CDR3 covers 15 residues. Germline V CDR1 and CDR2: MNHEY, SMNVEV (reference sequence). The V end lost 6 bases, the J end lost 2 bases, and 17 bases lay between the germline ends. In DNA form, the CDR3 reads TGTGCCAGCAGCCCCGCAGGGCCCGCCGCCTACGAGCAGTACTTC. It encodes CASSPAGPAAYEQYF.

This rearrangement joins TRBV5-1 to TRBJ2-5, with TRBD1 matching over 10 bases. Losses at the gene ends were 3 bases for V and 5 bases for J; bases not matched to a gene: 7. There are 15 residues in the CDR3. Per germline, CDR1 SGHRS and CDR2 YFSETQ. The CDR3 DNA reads TGCGCCAGCAGCTCGACGGGACAGGGGCGCGAGACCCAGTACTTC. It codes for CASSSTGQGRETQYF.

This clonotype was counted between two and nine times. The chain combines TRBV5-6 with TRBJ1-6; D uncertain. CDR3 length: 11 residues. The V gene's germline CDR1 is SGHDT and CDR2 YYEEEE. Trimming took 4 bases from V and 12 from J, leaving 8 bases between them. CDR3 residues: CASSDLGPLHF. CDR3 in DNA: TGTGCCAGCAGCGACCTCGGACCCCTCCACTTT.

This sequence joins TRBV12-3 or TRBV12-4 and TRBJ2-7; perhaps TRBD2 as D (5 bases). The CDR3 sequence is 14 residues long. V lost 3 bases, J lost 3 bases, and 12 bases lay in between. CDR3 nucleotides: TGTGCCAGCAGTTTGGATAGCGACTACTACGAGCAGTACTTC. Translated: CASSLDSDYYEQYF.

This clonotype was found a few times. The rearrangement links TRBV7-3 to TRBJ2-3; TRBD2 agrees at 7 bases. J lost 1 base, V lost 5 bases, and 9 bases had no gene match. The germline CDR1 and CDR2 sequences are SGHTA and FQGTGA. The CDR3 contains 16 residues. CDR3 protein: CASSPLAVRRTDTQYF. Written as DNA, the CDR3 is TGTGCCAGCAGCCCTCTAGCGGTGCGGCGCACAGATACGCAGTATTTT.

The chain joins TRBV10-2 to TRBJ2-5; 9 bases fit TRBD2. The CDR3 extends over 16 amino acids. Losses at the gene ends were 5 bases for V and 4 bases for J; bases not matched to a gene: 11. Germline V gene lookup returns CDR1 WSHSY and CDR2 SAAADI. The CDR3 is CASSFGNGGRGETQYF. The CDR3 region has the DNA TGCGCCAGCAGTTTTGGGAACGGCGGGAGGGGAGAGACCCAGTACTTC.